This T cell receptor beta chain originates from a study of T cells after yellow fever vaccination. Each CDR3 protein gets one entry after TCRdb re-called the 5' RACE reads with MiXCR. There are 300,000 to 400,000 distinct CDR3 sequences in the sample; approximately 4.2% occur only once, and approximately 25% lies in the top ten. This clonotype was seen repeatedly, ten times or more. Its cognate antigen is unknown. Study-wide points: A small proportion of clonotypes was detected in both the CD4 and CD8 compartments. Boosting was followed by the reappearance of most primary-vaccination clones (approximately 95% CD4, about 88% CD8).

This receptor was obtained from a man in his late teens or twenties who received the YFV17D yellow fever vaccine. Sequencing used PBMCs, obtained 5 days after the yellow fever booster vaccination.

CDR3 loop: CASSYSGTPRNEQFF. The CDR3 DNA follows: TGTGCCAGCAGCTACTCCGGGACTCCCCGCAATGAGCAGTTCTTC. This chain links TRBV7-9 with TRBJ2-1; D is perhaps TRBD2 (6 bases). The ends were cut back, 4 bases at V and 6 bases at J, with 16 bases in the middle. Per germline, CDR1 SEHNR and CDR2 FQNEAQ (reference sequence). The CDR3 loop spans 15 amino acids.